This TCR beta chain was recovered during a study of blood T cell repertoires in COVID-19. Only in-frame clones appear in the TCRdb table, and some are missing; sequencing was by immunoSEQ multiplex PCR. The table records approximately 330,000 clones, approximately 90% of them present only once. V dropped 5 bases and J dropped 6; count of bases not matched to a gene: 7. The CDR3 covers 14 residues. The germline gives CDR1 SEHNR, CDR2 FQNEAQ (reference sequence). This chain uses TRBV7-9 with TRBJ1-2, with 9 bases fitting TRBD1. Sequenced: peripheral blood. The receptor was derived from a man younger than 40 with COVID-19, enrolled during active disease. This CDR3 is CASSIPQGADGYTF. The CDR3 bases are TGTGCCAGCAGCATACCACAGGGGGCGGATGGCTACACCTTC.